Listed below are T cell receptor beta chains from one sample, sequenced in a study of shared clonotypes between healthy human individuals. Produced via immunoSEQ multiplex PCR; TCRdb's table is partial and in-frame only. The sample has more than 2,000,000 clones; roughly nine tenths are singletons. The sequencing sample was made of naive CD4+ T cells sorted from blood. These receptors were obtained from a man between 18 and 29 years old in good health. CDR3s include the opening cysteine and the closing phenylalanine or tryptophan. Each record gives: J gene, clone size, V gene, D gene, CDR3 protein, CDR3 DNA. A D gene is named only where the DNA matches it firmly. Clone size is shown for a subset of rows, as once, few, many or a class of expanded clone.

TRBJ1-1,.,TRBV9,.,CASSPKVTVPGEAFF,TGTGCCAGCAGCCCGAAGGTGACTGTCCCGGGTGAAGCTTTCTTT
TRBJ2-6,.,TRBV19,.,CASSRPGALGANVLTF,TGTGCCAGTAGTAGACCAGGGGCGCTTGGGGCCAACGTCCTGACTTTC
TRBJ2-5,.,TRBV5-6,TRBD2,CASSLWTSGTETQYF,TGTGCCAGCAGCTTATGGACTAGCGGGACCGAGACCCAGTACTTC
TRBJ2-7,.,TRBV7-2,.,CASRQASSYEQYF,TGTGCCAGCAGACAGGCCTCCTCCTACGAGCAGTACTTC
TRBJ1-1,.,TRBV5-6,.,CASSLLAQLNTEAFF,TGTGCCAGCAGCTTGTTAGCCCAGCTGAACACTGAAGCTTTCTTT
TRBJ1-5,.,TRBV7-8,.,CASSLAGGVGQPQHF,TGTGCCAGCAGCTTAGCGGGGGGAGTGGGACAGCCCCAGCATTTT
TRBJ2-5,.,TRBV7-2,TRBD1,CASSSGQMQETQYF,TGTGCCAGCAGCTCGGGACAGATGCAAGAGACCCAGTACTTC
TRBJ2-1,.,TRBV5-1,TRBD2,CASMREGFYNEQFF,TGCGCCAGCATGCGGGAGGGGTTCTACAATGAGCAGTTCTTC
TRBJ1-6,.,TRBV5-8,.,CASSLGGGTYNSPLHF,TGTGCCAGCAGCTTGGGGGGAGGTACCTATAATTCACCCCTCCACTTT
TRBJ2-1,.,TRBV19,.,CASTKVGEFFNEQFF,TGTGCCAGTACCAAGGTCGGAGAGTTCTTCAATGAGCAGTTCTTC
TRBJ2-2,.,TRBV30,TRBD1,CAWSRGQGGTGELFF,TGTGCCTGGAGTAGGGGACAGGGAGGAACCGGGGAGCTGTTTTTT
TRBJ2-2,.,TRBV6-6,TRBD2,CASAGGRNTGELFF,TGTGCCAGCGCGGGGGGGCGCAACACCGGGGAGCTGTTTTTT
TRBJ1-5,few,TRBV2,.,CASSERAGSQPQHF,TGTGCCAGCAGTGAGAGGGCAGGGAGTCAGCCCCAGCATTTT
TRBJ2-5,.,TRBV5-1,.,CASSLMGKETQYF,TGCGCCAGCAGCTTAATGGGGAAAGAGACCCAGTACTTC
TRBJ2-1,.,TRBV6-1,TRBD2,CASSGPGTSGYNEQFF,TGTGCCAGCAGTGGACCCGGGACTAGCGGCTACAATGAGCAGTTCTTC
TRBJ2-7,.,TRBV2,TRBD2,CASRILAGGYEQYF,TGTGCCAGCAGGATACTAGCGGGGGGCTACGAGCAGTACTTC
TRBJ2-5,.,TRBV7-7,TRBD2,CASSSTSGRVETQYF,TGTGCTAGCAGCTCTACTAGCGGTAGGGTGGAGACCCAGTACTTC
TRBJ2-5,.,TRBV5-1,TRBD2,CASSLGTSGSIETQYF,TGCGCCAGCAGCCTAGGGACTAGCGGGAGTATTGAGACCCAGTACTTC
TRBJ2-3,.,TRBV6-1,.,CASSEVIRSSTDTQYF,TGTGCCAGCAGTGAAGTGATCAGATCTAGCACAGATACGCAGTATTTT
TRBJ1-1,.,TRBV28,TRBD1,CASSSPGQGGFEAFF,TGTGCCAGCAGTTCCCCGGGACAGGGCGGATTTGAAGCTTTCTTT
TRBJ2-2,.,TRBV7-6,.,CASSPRVRGANTGELFF,TGTGCCAGCAGCCCACGGGTGCGGGGAGCGAACACCGGGGAGCTGTTTTTT
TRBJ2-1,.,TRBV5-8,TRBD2,CASSSKGRGIYNEQFF,TGTGCCAGCAGCTCGAAAGGGAGGGGTATCTACAATGAGCAGTTCTTC
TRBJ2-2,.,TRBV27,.,CASSPVGELFF,TGTGCCAGCAGTCCCGTCGGGGAGCTGTTTTTT
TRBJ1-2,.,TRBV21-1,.,CAQQASSGGYGYTF,TGTGCCCAGCAGGCGTCCTCCGGAGGCTATGGCTACACCTTC
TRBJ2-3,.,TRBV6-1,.,CASSEESAGFNTQYF,TGTGCCAGCAGTGAGGAGTCGGCAGGGTTTAATACGCAGTATTTT
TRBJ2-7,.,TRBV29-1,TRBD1,CSVRQGRGEQYF,TGCAGCGTTAGACAGGGACGTGGGGAGCAGTACTTC
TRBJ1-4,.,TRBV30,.,CAWSVLWGTTNEKLFF,TGTGCCTGGAGTGTTCTTTGGGGTACCACTAATGAAAAACTGTTTTTT
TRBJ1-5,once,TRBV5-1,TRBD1,CASSLGEDRGNQPQHF,TGCGCCAGCAGCTTAGGGGAGGACAGGGGAAATCAGCCCCAGCATTTT
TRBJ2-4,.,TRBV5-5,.,CASSRGLGREENIQYF,TGTGCCAGCAGCCGCGGCCTTGGCAGGGAGGAAAACATTCAGTACTTC
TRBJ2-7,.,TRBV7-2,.,CASSLGLMDEQYF,TGTGCCAGCAGCTTAGGGTTGATGGACGAGCAGTACTTC
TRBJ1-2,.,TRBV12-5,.,CASGFTGIENYGYTF,TGTGCTAGTGGTTTTACAGGGATAGAAAACTATGGCTACACCTTC
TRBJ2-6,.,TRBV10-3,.,CAISDRTGANVLTF,TGTGCCATCAGTGACAGGACTGGGGCCAACGTCCTGACTTTC
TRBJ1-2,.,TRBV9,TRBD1,CASSVSPGQDTYGYTF,TGTGCCAGCAGCGTATCCCCGGGACAGGACACCTATGGCTACACCTTC
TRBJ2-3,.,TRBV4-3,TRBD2,CASSQDPGLAGVADTQYF,TGCGCCAGCAGCCAAGATCCGGGACTAGCGGGAGTCGCAGATACGCAGTATTTT
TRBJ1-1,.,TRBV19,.,CASTRGNTEAFF,TGTGCCAGTACGCGGGGGAACACTGAAGCTTTCTTT
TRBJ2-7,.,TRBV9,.,CASSVSGGSSNEQYF,TGTGCCAGCAGCGTATCGGGGGGCTCGTCAAACGAGCAGTACTTC
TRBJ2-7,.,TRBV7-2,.,CASSLGRASSYEQYF,TGTGCCAGCAGCTTAGGACGGGCGAGCTCCTACGAGCAGTACTTC
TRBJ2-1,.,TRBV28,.,CASSLRSEQFF,TGTGCCAGCAGTTTGCGAAGTGAGCAGTTCTTC
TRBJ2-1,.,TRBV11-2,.,CASSFRGPTGNEQFF,TGTGCCAGCAGCTTTCGGGGGCCCACGGGCAATGAGCAGTTCTTC
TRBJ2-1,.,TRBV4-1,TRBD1,CASSPGTGEDNEQFF,TGCGCCAGCAGTCCCGGGACAGGGGAGGACAATGAGCAGTTCTTC
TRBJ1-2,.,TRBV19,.,CASSISQQGRGYTF,TGTGCCAGTAGTATCTCCCAGCAGGGACGGGGCTACACCTTC
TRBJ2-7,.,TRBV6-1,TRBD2,CASRDWGAGGYEQYF,TGTGCCAGCAGGGATTGGGGTGCGGGGGGCTACGAGCAGTACTTC